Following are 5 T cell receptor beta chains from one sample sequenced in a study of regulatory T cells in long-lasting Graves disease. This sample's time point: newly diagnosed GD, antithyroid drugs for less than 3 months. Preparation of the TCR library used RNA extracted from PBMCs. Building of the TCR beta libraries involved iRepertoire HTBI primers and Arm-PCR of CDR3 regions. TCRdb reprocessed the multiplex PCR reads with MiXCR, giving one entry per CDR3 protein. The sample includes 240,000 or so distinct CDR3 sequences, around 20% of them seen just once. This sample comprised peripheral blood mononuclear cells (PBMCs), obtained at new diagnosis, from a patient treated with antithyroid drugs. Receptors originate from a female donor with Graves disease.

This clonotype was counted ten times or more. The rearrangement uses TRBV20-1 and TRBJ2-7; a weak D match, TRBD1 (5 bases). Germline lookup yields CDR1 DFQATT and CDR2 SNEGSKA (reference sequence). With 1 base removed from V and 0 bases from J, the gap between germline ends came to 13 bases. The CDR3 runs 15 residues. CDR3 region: CSARGRGSLSYEQYF. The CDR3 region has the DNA TGCAGTGCTAGAGGTAGGGGCAGCCTCTCCTACGAGCAGTACTTC.

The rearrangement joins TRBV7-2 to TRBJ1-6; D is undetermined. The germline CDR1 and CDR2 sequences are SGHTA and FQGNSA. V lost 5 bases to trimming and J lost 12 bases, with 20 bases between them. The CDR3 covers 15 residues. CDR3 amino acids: CASSPNPDGNGPLHF. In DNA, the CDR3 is TGTGCCAGCAGCCCAAACCCTGACGGGAATGGACCCCTCCACTTT. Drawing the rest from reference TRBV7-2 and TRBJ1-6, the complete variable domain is GAGVSQSPSNKVTEKGKDVELRCDPISGHTALYWYRQSLGQGLEFLIYFQGNSAPDKSGLPSDRFSAERTGGSVSTLTIQRTQQEDSAVYLCASSPNPDGNGPLHFGNGTRLTVT.

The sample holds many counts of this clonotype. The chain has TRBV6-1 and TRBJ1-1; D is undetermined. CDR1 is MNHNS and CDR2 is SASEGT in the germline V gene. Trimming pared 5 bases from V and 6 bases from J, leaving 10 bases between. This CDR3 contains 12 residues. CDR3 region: CASSPRKSEAFF. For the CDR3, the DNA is TGTGCCAGCAGTCCCAGGAAGTCTGAAGCTTTCTTT.

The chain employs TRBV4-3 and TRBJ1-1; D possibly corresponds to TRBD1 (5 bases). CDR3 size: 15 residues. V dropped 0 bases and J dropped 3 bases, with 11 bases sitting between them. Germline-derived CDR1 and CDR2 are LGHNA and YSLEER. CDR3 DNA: TGCGCCAGCAGCCAAGATCGGGGGAGATACACTGAAGCTTTCTTT. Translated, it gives CASSQDRGRYTEAFF.

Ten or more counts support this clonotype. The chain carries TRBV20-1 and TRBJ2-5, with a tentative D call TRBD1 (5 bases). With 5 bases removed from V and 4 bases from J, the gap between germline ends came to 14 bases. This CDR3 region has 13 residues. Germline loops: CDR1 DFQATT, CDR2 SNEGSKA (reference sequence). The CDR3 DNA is TGCAGTGCTTCCCAGGGTCCAGGAGAGACCCAGTACTTC. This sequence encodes CSASQGPGETQYF.